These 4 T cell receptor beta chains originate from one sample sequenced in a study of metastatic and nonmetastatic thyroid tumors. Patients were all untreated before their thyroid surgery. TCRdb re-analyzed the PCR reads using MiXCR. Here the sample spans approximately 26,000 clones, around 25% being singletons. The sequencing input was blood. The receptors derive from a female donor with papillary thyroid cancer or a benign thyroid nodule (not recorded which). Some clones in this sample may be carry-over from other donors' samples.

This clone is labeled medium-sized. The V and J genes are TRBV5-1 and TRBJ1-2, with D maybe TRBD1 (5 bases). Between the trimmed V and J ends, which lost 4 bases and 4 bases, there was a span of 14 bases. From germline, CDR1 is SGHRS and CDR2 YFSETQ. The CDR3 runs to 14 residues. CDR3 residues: CASSVSGGIYGYTF. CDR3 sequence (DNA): TGCGCCAGCAGCGTGTCGGGGGGAATCTATGGCTACACCTTC. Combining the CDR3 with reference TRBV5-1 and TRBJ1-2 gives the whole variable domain KAGVTQTPRYLIKTRGQQVTLSCSPISGHRSVSWYQQTPGQGLQFLFEYFSETQRNKGNFPGRFSGRQFSNSRSEMNVSTLELGDSALYLCASSVSGGIYGYTFGSGTRLTVV.

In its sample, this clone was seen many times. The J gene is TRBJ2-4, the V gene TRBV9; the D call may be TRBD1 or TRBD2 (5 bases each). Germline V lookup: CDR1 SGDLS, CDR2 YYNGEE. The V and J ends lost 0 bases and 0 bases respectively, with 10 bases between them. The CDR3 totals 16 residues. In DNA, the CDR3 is TGTGCCAGCAGCGTAGCTCCCGGGACAGCCAAAAACATTCAGTACTTC. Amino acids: CASSVAPGTAKNIQYF.

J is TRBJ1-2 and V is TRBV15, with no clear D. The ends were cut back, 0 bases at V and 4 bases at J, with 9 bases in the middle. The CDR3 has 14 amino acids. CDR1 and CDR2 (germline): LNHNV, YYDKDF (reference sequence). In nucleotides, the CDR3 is TGTGCCACCAGCAGAGACTCGGGTCCCTATGGCTACACCTTC. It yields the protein CATSRDSGPYGYTF.

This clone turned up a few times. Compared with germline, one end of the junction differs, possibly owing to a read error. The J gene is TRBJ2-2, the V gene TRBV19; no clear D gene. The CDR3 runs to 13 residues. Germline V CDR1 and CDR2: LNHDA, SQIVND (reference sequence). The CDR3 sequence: CDSSIHHLGELFF. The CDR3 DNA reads TGTGACAGTAGTATACACCACTTGGGGGAGCTGTTTTTT.